Shown below are 6 T cell receptor beta chains from a single sample sequenced in a study of T-cell memory formation after mild COVID-19. TCRdb analysed the 5' RACE reads with MiXCR anew, one entry per CDR3 protein. The data contain 280,000 or so distinct CDR3 sequences, around 8% of them singletons. Input material: PBMCs or a T cell subset sorted from them (not recorded which). These TCRs come from a man younger than 30 who had mild COVID-19 (a few samples of this study predate the infection). Cell type and time point are not known.

This clonotype was seen a few times. The chain employs TRBV7-8 and TRBJ1-1; 8 nucleotides line up with TRBD1. Germline trimming cut 5 bases from V and 0 bases from J; bases unmatched to any gene: 14. The CDR3 has 18 residues. From germline, CDR1 is SGHVS and CDR2 FQNEAQ. The CDR3 loop is CASSLRRGQENMNTEAFF. The CDR3 bases are TGTGCCAGCAGCCTGCGTCGGGGACAGGAGAACATGAACACTGAAGCTTTCTTT.

This clonotype was detected only a few times. DNA for the CDR3: TGTGCCAGCGCGGACAGCTACACCGGGGAGCTGTTTTTT. Translated, it gives CASADSYTGELFF. The chain has TRBV24-1 and TRBJ2-2; D possibly corresponds to TRBD1 (6 bases). Per the germline V gene, CDR1 is KGHDR and CDR2 is SFDVKD. The CDR3 loop spans 13 amino acids. Trimming took 11 bases from V and 3 from J, leaving 12 bases between them.

The chain recombines TRBV7-8 with TRBJ2-5; 7 bases are shared with TRBD2. The CDR3 is made up of 15 amino acids. The J segment lost 4 bases and the V segment lost 8 bases, leaving 13 bases of the junction unmatched. Looked up from germline, CDR1 is SGHVS and CDR2 is FQNEAQ. The CDR3 here is CASGVTSRGRETQYF. In DNA form, the CDR3 reads TGTGCCAGCGGGGTGACTAGCCGGGGAAGAGAGACCCAGTACTTC.

This clonotype was observed at least ten times. This chain links TRBV12-3 or TRBV12-4 with TRBJ1-5; the D is unclear. With 6 bases removed from V and 2 bases from J, the gap between germline ends came to 14 bases. CDR3 length equals 15 residues. The DNA for the CDR3 is TGTGCCAGCAGCCACCCCCCAGGTCGCAATCAGCCCCAGCATTTT. Its protein product is CASSHPPGRNQPQHF.

The J gene is TRBJ2-2, the V gene TRBV11-2, with 7 bases fitting TRBD2. This CDR3 region has 13 residues. Germline CDR1 is SGHAT and CDR2 is FQNNGV. Germline trimming cut 8 bases from V and 3 bases from J; bases unmatched to any gene: 3. The CDR3: CASWEGYTGELFF. CDR3 in DNA: TGTGCCAGCTGGGAGGGGTACACCGGGGAGCTGTTTTTT.

The J gene is TRBJ1-2, the V gene TRBV5-1; 8 nucleotides agree with TRBD1. V was pared by 4 bases and J by 4 bases, with 9 bases of the junction left unmatched. This CDR3 has 15 amino acids. Germline CDR1 is SGHRS and CDR2 is YFSETQ. The CDR3 here is CASSPGDRTIYGYTF. CDR3 nucleotide sequence: TGCGCCAGCAGCCCCGGGGACAGGACGATCTATGGCTACACCTTC.